The 24 T cell receptor beta chains presented below share a single source sample, sequenced in a study of OX40 agonist ivuxolimab in advanced cancers. TCRdb's table, derived via immunoSEQ multiplex PCR, lists solely in-frame clones and lacks some. The data hold tens of thousands of clones, with roughly 77% observed a single time. This specimen was CD4+ or CD8+ T cells sorted from blood, taken in a trial of the OX40 agonist ivuxolimab. These receptors were obtained from an adult with an advanced solid tumor such as melanoma, head and neck, liver or kidney cancer.

The chain links TRBV15 to TRBJ1-2, with D tentatively TRBD1 (5 bases). Germline V lookup: CDR1 LNHNV, CDR2 YYDKDF (reference sequence). Trimming took 0 bases from V and 8 from J, leaving 16 bases between them. The CDR3 is 15 amino acids. CDR3 region: CATSRDLTWGRGYTF. DNA for the CDR3: TGTGCCACCAGCAGAGATCTAACCTGGGGCCGGGGCTACACCTTC.

The V and J genes are TRBV11-2 and TRBJ2-7; 8 bases fit TRBD1. The V segment lost 5 bases and the J segment 6 bases; nucleotides outside the gene matches: 9. The CDR3 covers 14 residues. Germline CDR1 reads SGHAT; CDR2 reads FQNNGV. The CDR3 here is CASSPWTGNGEQYF. The CDR3 nucleotides are TGTGCCAGCAGCCCCTGGACAGGGAATGGCGAGCAGTACTTC.

The V call is TRBV19, the J call TRBJ1-6; 9 bases line up with TRBD1. Losses at the gene ends were 6 bases for V and 1 base for J; bases not matched to a gene: 7. Germline-derived CDR1 and CDR2 are LNHDA and SQIVND (reference sequence). The CDR3 sequence is 17 residues long. In nucleotides, the CDR3 is TGTGCCAGTAGCCGGGACAGGGCCTTGTCCTATAATTCACCCCTCCACTTT. It codes for CASSRDRALSYNSPLHF.

This sequence joins TRBV18 and TRBJ2-1; 7 bases match TRBD2. J lost 10 bases, V lost 6 bases, and 21 bases had no gene match. Germline values: CDR1 KGHSH, CDR2 LQKENI. The CDR3 is made up of 17 amino acids. CDR3: CASSSSLPGGLRTEQFF. CDR3 DNA: TGTGCCAGCTCGTCCAGTCTACCGGGGGGACTCCGGACAGAGCAGTTCTTC.

This chain connects TRBV7-9 to TRBJ1-2, with 8 nucleotides matching TRBD1. Looked up from germline, CDR1 is SEHNR and CDR2 is FQNEAQ (reference sequence). With 5 bases clipped from V and 4 bases from J, the junction kept 9 bases outside the gene matches. This CDR3 contains 15 residues. CDR3 sequence (DNA): TGTGCCAGCAGCACTGGACAGGGTATGGCCTATGGCTACACCTTC. Its translation is CASSTGQGMAYGYTF. Together with reference TRBV7-9 and TRBJ1-2, the CDR3 gives the full variable domain: DTGVSQNPRHKITKRGQNVTFRCDPISEHNRLYWYRQTLGQGPEFLTYFQNEAQLEKSRLLSDRFSAERPKGSFSTLEIQRTEQGDSAMYLCASSTGQGMAYGYTFGSGTRLTVV.

The CDR3 nucleotides read TGTGCCAGTAGTATATTGGCTAATAATTCACCCCTCCACTTT. Translating gives CASSILANNSPLHF. The chain carries TRBV19 and TRBJ1-6; unclear D gene. This CDR3 contains 14 residues. Trimming removed 2 bases from V and 5 bases from J, with 7 bases in between. Looked up from germline, CDR1 is LNHDA and CDR2 is SQIVND (reference sequence).

This chain uses TRBV9 with TRBJ2-5; D may be TRBD1 (5 bases). This CDR3 spans 19 amino acids. With 0 bases removed from V and 4 bases from J, the gap between germline ends came to 25 bases. Germline CDR1 and CDR2: SGDLS and YYNGEE. The CDR3, as DNA: TGTGCCAGCAGCGTAGGGCTCGGGCAGGGCCGGTTTCTAGGAGAGACCCAGTACTTC. Translated: CASSVGLGQGRFLGETQYF.

The V and J genes are TRBV7-6 and TRBJ2-2, with 7 bases fitting TRBD2. Germline trimming cut 4 bases from V and 5 bases from J; bases unmatched to any gene: 7. CDR1 and CDR2 from the germline V gene are SGHVS and FNYEAQ. This CDR3 is built from 15 residues. The CDR3, as DNA: TGTGCCAGCAGCTCCCCGAGCGGGAAGACCGGGGAGCTGTTTTTT. Translated, it gives CASSSPSGKTGELFF.

The gene calls are TRBV19 and TRBJ2-1; D not resolved. Germline V lookup: CDR1 LNHDA, CDR2 SQIVND (reference sequence). There are 11 residues in the CDR3. The V and J ends lost 4 bases and 7 bases respectively, with 5 bases between them. CDR3 DNA sequence: TGTGCCAGTAGTAGGGTTAATGAGCAGTTCTTC. It specifies CASSRVNEQFF.

The chain uses TRBV7-2 and TRBJ2-5; 9 nucleotides agree with TRBD1. The CDR3 contains 15 residues. V trimming: 3 bases; J trimming: 5 bases; junction bases outside the gene matches: 7. Per the germline V gene, CDR1 is SGHTA and CDR2 is FQGNSA. CDR3 amino acids: CASSLDRGLGETQYF. The CDR3 DNA is TGTGCCAGCAGCTTGGACAGGGGTCTTGGGGAGACCCAGTACTTC.

The J gene is TRBJ2-1, the V gene TRBV7-8; the match to TRBD2 covers 11 bases. The CDR3 sequence is 18 residues long. J was trimmed by 8 bases and V by 0 bases; bases with no gene match: 12. CDR1 is SGHVS and CDR2 is FQNEAQ in the germline V gene. CDR3 DNA: TGTGCCAGCAGCTTAGCAAGACTAGCGGGGATCGCCGGCGATGAGCAGTTCTTC. Its translation: CASSLARLAGIAGDEQFF.

The CDR3 here is CASSLDGKGYTF. In nucleotides, the CDR3 is TGCGCCAGCAGCTTGGATGGGAAGGGCTACACCTTC. The chain uses TRBV5-1 and TRBJ1-2; no reliable D call. Germline CDR1 reads SGHRS; CDR2 reads YFSETQ. Trimming stripped 0 bases from V and 8 bases from J, with 8 bases between. The CDR3 extends over 12 amino acids.

The rearrangement uses TRBV12-5 and TRBJ2-1, with TRBD1 as a possible D gene (6 bases). Trimming pared 0 bases from V and 3 bases from J, leaving 6 bases between. Germline CDR1 and CDR2: LGHNT and FRNRAP. The CDR3 runs to 14 residues. This CDR3 is CASGLVQGYNEQFF. The CDR3 nucleotides are TGTGCTAGTGGTTTGGTACAGGGCTACAATGAGCAGTTCTTC.

The rearrangement links TRBV27 to TRBJ1-1; tentative D call: TRBD1 (6 bases). The ends were cut back, 2 bases at V and 4 bases at J, with 8 bases in the middle. Germline values: CDR1 MNHEY, CDR2 SMNVEV (reference sequence). The CDR3 totals 13 residues. This CDR3 reads CASSLVRGTEAFF. In nucleotides, the CDR3 is TGTGCCAGCAGTTTAGTCAGGGGCACTGAAGCTTTCTTT.

The CDR3 protein is CASSARGGLNTGELFF. DNA of the CDR3: TGTGCCAGCAGCGCCCGGGGGGGCCTAAACACCGGGGAGCTGTTTTTT. The chain couples TRBV11-2 to TRBJ2-2; TRBD2 matches 8 bases. The V gene's germline CDR1 is SGHAT and CDR2 FQNNGV. The ends lost 5 bases at V and 2 bases at J; junction bases unmatched: 7. The CDR3 has 16 amino acids.

The CDR3 nucleotides read TGTGCCAGCAGGGACAGGAGTTCACCCCTCCACTTT. It translates to CASRDRSSPLHF. This chain connects TRBV28 to TRBJ1-6; 7 nucleotides line up with TRBD1. With 6 bases clipped from V and 9 bases from J, the junction kept 2 bases outside the gene matches. Per germline, CDR1 MDHEN and CDR2 SYDVKM. This CDR3 has 12 amino acids.

The V call is TRBV18, the J call TRBJ2-7; 7 bases are shared with TRBD1. V shed 4 bases and J 7 bases; nucleotides not matched to a gene: 7. There are 13 residues in the CDR3. Germline V gene data show CDR1 as KGHSH and CDR2 as LQKENI. The DNA of the CDR3 is TGTGCCAGCTCACAGGGGGCGCCGGGAGAGCAGTACTTC. Its translation is CASSQGAPGEQYF.

The V and J genes are TRBV5-6 and TRBJ2-5; D is possibly TRBD1 (5 bases). CDR3 size: 13 residues. Germline CDR1 is SGHDT and CDR2 is YYEEEE. Trimming removed 2 bases from V and 4 bases from J, with 9 bases in between. The CDR3 DNA sequence: TGTGCCAGCAGCTTTCCCCAGGGAGAGACCCAGTACTTC. Protein: CASSFPQGETQYF.

This chain connects TRBV6-6 to TRBJ1-4; TRBD1 agrees at 9 bases. Germline-derived CDR1 and CDR2 are MNHNY and SVGAGI (reference sequence). The CDR3 is 15 amino acids. Germline trimming cut 4 bases from V and 8 bases from J; bases unmatched to any gene: 8. In DNA, the CDR3 is TGTGCCAGCAGTTCCGGACAGGGGATATGGGAAAAACTGTTTTTT. This encodes CASSSGQGIWEKLFF.

The chain joins TRBV20-1 to TRBJ2-7; D is undetermined. The germline V gene has CDR1 DFQATT and CDR2 SNEGSKA (reference sequence). This CDR3 region has 11 residues. V was clipped by 3 bases and J by 3 bases, with 6 bases between them. This CDR3 is CSASPNYEQYF. DNA for the CDR3: TGCAGTGCTAGTCCCAACTACGAGCAGTACTTC.

The chain has TRBV6-5 and TRBJ2-1, with D hard to call. Deletions cut 1 base from V and 5 bases from J, with 9 bases between. Germline loops: CDR1 MNHEY, CDR2 SVGAGI. The CDR3 has 14 residues. This CDR3 reads CASSYFLGHNEQFF. For the CDR3, the DNA is TGTGCCAGCAGTTACTTTTTAGGCCACAATGAGCAGTTCTTC.

V usage is TRBV2 and J usage is TRBJ1-2, with a tentative D call TRBD1 (5 bases). V lost 2 bases and J lost 5, with 12 bases in between. Germline V gene data show CDR1 as SNHLY and CDR2 as FYNNEI. This CDR3 has 14 residues. CDR3 region: CASSERGGGYGYTF. CDR3 nucleotide sequence: TGTGCCAGCAGTGAAAGGGGTGGGGGATATGGCTACACCTTC.

The chain combines TRBV6-6 with TRBJ1-4; D possibly corresponds to TRBD1 (5 bases). The CDR3 covers 13 residues. Per germline, CDR1 MNHNY and CDR2 SVGAGI (reference sequence). V was shortened by 6 bases and J by 8 bases, with 13 bases between the two germline ends. The CDR3 region has the DNA TGTGCCAGCAGCAGGGAGTTAAACGAAAAACTGTTTTTT. Protein sequence: CASSRELNEKLFF.

This clone was counted a single time. The chain links TRBV11-1 to TRBJ2-3; D tentatively reads TRBD1 or TRBD2 (6 bases each). The CDR3 totals 16 residues. Trimming removed 5 bases from V and 2 bases from J, with 17 bases in between. The germline CDR1 and CDR2 sequences are SGHAT and FQDESV (reference sequence). The CDR3 bases are TGTGCCAGCAGCCAGGGGCGGGGAGCTTACACAGATACGCAGTATTTT. This translates into CASSQGRGAYTDTQYF.